The T cell receptor beta chain under discussion was sequenced for a study of T cell responses to AZD1222 COVID-19 vaccine. Findings of the study overall: Among AZD1222 vaccinees, only five or six were seropositive at baseline. White British people made up most donors, females outnumbered males, and clonal diversity was possibly underestimated.

As regards this clone: The antigen remains undetermined.

Sequencing was performed with immunoSEQ multiplex PCR; in TCRdb, only in-frame clones are kept and a portion is missing. The sample carries about 94,000 clones, 85% recorded once. CDR1 SGHTA and CDR2 FQGNSA come from the germline V gene. Between the trimmed V and J ends, which lost 6 bases and 6 bases, there was a span of 12 bases. The CDR3 runs to 13 residues. The origin of this receptor is an adult who received the AZD1222 COVID-19 vaccine. The chain couples TRBV7-2 to TRBJ2-1, with D perhaps assigned TRBD1 or TRBD2 (5 bases each). Sequenced here: peripheral blood, sampled 28 days after the second AZD1222 dose. The CDR3 reads CASSTGTLNEQFF. CDR3 DNA sequence: TGTGCCAGCAGTACCGGGACCCTCAATGAGCAGTTCTTC.